This TCR beta chain was obtained from a study of human T cells and chemical hapten exposure. Across the study: Per-sample TCR yield variability stemmed mainly from small pooled library volume differences. Findings and limits, study-wide: TCRs above 1 in 1000 frequency stayed constant with DPC sensitization.

Each CDR3 protein gets one entry after TCRdb re-called the RACE reads with MiXCR. The data contain 100,000 to 150,000 distinct CDR3 sequences, approximately 10% of them singletons. About this clonotype: Antigen: not known.

Indicated time point: healthy volunteer bleed at 2 weeks. Before extraction, the whole blood was not fractionated, and total RNA was taken from it. The TCR comes from a male donor in good health. Some clones in this sample may be carry-over from other donors' samples. The specimen was whole blood.

The DNA for the CDR3 is TGTGCCAGCAGCTTAGGTTTAGCGGGAGGGTCGCGCGATGAGCAGTTCTTC. Amino acids: CASSLGLAGGSRDEQFF. J is TRBJ2-1 and V is TRBV11-3; 11 nucleotides line up with TRBD2. V gave up 1 base and J gave up 8 bases; unmatched junction bases: 10. The CDR3 runs to 17 residues. Germline loops: CDR1 SGHNT, CDR2 YENEEA.